The 19 T cell receptor beta chains below come from one sample, sequenced in a study of identical twins. Each CDR3 protein is one row after TCRdb ran MiXCR on the 5' RACE reads. The table includes hundreds of thousands of distinct CDR3 sequences, approximately 7% detected once. These data are also associated with another study on yellow fever vaccine responses in identical twins.

Sample: memory (CD45RO+) T cells sorted from blood. Source of these receptors: a woman aged 18-30 years in good health.

This clonotype was counted many times. The gene calls are TRBV7-8 and TRBJ2-1; 9 nucleotides line up with TRBD1. CDR1 is SGHVS and CDR2 is FQNEAQ in the germline V gene. V was clipped by 5 bases and J by 4 bases; unmatched bases: 15. The CDR3 is 18 amino acids. CDR3 DNA sequence: TGTGCCAGCAGCACACCGTTACCGGGACAGGGAATATACAATGAGCAGTTCTTC. This codes for CASSTPLPGQGIYNEQFF.

J is TRBJ2-1 and V is TRBV3-1; 10 bases agree with TRBD2. The CDR3 is 16 amino acids. The J segment lost 4 bases and the V segment lost 0 bases, leaving 3 bases of the junction unmatched. Germline CDR1 and CDR2: LGHDT and YNNKEL (reference sequence). The CDR3 DNA sequence: TGTGCCAGCAGCCAAGACGCGACTAGCGGGTACAATGAGCAGTTCTTC. It is translated as CASSQDATSGYNEQFF.

V gene TRBV6-1 combines with J gene TRBJ2-6; TRBD2 is a possible D gene (6 bases). The germline V gene encodes CDR1 MNHNS and CDR2 SASEGT. Between the trimmed V and J ends, which lost 5 bases and 0 bases, there was a span of 14 bases. There are 17 residues in the CDR3. The chain's CDR3 is CASSRGIFASGANVLTF. Here the CDR3 DNA reads TGTGCCAGCAGTCGCGGGATATTTGCCTCTGGGGCCAACGTCCTGACTTTC.

The CDR3: CASSSPSGGDTGELFF. The CDR3 nucleotides read TGTGCCAGCAGCTCTCCTAGCGGAGGGGATACCGGGGAGCTGTTTTTT. This chain links TRBV7-3 with TRBJ2-2; 7 positions agree with TRBD2. This CDR3 has 16 amino acids. V shed 4 bases and J 5 bases; nucleotides not matched to a gene: 10. The germline gives CDR1 SGHTA, CDR2 FQGTGA.

This clonotype appeared many times. This chain connects TRBV5-1 to TRBJ2-1; 9 nucleotides line up with TRBD2. Per germline, CDR1 SGHRS and CDR2 YFSETQ. V lost 0 bases to trimming and J lost 10 bases; unmatched junction nucleotides: 11. The CDR3 is made up of 16 amino acids. The CDR3 loop reads CASSLEGLANREEQFF. The CDR3 coding sequence is TGCGCCAGCAGCTTGGAGGGACTAGCAAATAGGGAGGAGCAGTTCTTC.

This clonotype was counted at least ten times. This sequence joins TRBV7-2 and TRBJ2-7; D unclear. The germline V gene has CDR1 SGHTA and CDR2 FQGNSA. This CDR3 spans 12 amino acids. V lost 1 base, J lost 6 bases, and 7 bases lay in between. Here the CDR3 DNA reads TGTGCCAGCAGCTTAGTACGGACCGAGCAGTACGTC. Its translation is CASSLVRTEQYV.

The chain recombines TRBV12-5 with TRBJ2-1, with unresolved D. V was cut by 3 bases and J by 6 bases, with 18 bases left in between. Germline V gives CDR1 LGHNT, CDR2 FRNRAP. This CDR3 spans 16 amino acids. CDR3 in amino acids: CASGLKLPVSINEQFF. The CDR3, as DNA: TGTGCTAGTGGTTTAAAGCTCCCAGTCAGTATCAATGAGCAGTTCTTC.

This clonotype came up many times. The CDR3 DNA sequence: TGTGCCAGCAGCCAAACAGCGGGAGTTCTAGAGACCCAGTACTTC. This gives the protein CASSQTAGVLETQYF. The chain combines TRBV11-2 with TRBJ2-5; TRBD2 matches at 8 bases. CDR1 is SGHAT, CDR2 FQNNGV, per germline. Trimming cost V 5 bases and J 4 bases; bases outside gene matches: 9. This CDR3 comprises 15 residues.

In this sample, this clonotype turned up many times. This chain uses TRBV20-1 with TRBJ2-1, with D possibly being TRBD1 or TRBD2 (5 bases each). Germline V gives CDR1 DFQATT, CDR2 SNEGSKA (reference sequence). This CDR3 comprises 15 residues. V lost 5 bases to trimming and J lost 6 bases, with 20 bases between them. The DNA for the CDR3 is TGCAGTGCTTCACCGGGATGGGGCCTCGTCAATGAGCAGTTCTTC. Its protein is CSASPGWGLVNEQFF.

This clonotype has ten or more counts. This CDR3 is CASSLGLAGGRDTQYF. In nucleotides, the CDR3 is TGTGCCAGCAGCCTGGGACTAGCGGGAGGGCGTGATACGCAGTATTTT. The chain has TRBV7-9 and TRBJ2-3; 16 bases map to TRBD2. From germline, CDR1 is SEHNR and CDR2 FQNEAQ (reference sequence). V dropped 5 bases and J dropped 6; count of bases not matched to a gene: 5. This CDR3 region has 16 residues.

This clonotype occurred a few times. The CDR3 DNA reads TGCGCCAGCAGCCAAAGGCTATTGGGGGAGACCCAGTACTTC. Translating gives CASSQRLLGETQYF. V is TRBV4-1 and J is TRBJ2-5, with D uncertain. The V end was cut by 2 bases, the J end by 5 bases, with 12 bases between. The germline V gene has CDR1 MGHRA and CDR2 YSYEKL. The CDR3 is 14 amino acids.

This clonotype was seen more than once but under ten times. In nucleotides, the CDR3 is TGTGCCAGCAGCCAAGTAGGCGGGGTTCGGGGAGATACGCAGTATTTT. Translated: CASSQVGGVRGDTQYF. The chain carries TRBV3-1 and TRBJ2-3; possible D gene TRBD2, 6 bases. Germline CDR1 reads LGHDT; CDR2 reads YNNKEL (reference sequence). The CDR3 extends over 16 amino acids. The germline V and J ends were trimmed by 1 base and 5 bases, with 16 bases remaining between them.

The sample holds a few counts of this clonotype. The J gene is TRBJ2-7, the V gene TRBV28; D not resolved. The CDR3 totals 14 residues. Germline V gene sequence: CDR1 MDHEN, CDR2 SYDVKM. The ends were cut back, 8 bases at V and 5 bases at J, with 19 bases in the middle. The DNA of the CDR3 is TGTGCCAGCCGTGCAGGTACCGTACGCGACGAGCAGTACTTC. Translating gives CASRAGTVRDEQYF.

This clonotype turned up a few times. This chain uses TRBV20-1 with TRBJ2-7; tentatively, D is TRBD1 or TRBD2 (5 bases each). CDR1 is DFQATT and CDR2 is SNEGSKA in the germline V gene (reference sequence). With 1 base removed from V and 0 bases from J, the gap between germline ends came to 7 bases. This CDR3 region has 13 residues. CDR3 nucleotides: TGCAGTGCTAGAGGGGGGATCTCCTACGAGCAGTACGTC. It yields the protein CSARGGISYEQYV.

The genes are TRBV9 and TRBJ2-4; TRBD1 aligns across 9 bases. J gave up 7 bases and V 0 bases, and 2 bases lay outside the gene matches. The CDR3 is 14 residues long. CDR1 is SGDLS and CDR2 is YYNGEE in the germline V gene. The CDR3 DNA sequence: TGTGCCAGCAGCGTAGTTGGGACAGGGAACATTCAGTACTTC. Translated: CASSVVGTGNIQYF.

The table lists this clonotype with a few counts. The rearrangement uses TRBV6-1 and TRBJ1-3; D perhaps matches TRBD1 (5 bases). V lost 6 bases to trimming and J lost 10 bases, with 10 bases between them. CDR1 MNHNS and CDR2 SASEGT come from the germline V gene. The CDR3 contains 11 residues. The CDR3 nucleotides are TGTGCCAGCAGCCAGGACAAGACCATATATTTT. This encodes CASSQDKTIYF.

This clonotype was counted between two and nine times. The genes are TRBV11-3 and TRBJ2-4, with 7 bases that match TRBD2. The CDR3 is made up of 15 amino acids. The V and J ends lost 5 bases and 6 bases, in that order; junction bases with no gene match: 10. In germline, CDR1 is SGHNT, CDR2 YENEEA. The CDR3 loop is CASSPAVGEGNIQYF. The CDR3 nucleotides are TGTGCCAGCAGCCCCGCGGTCGGGGAGGGAAACATTCAGTACTTC.

This clonotype was recorded once. In this CDR3 the conserved last residue, phenylalanine or tryptophan, is missing, so a read error is likely. The rearrangement uses TRBV3-1 and TRBJ2-5; D not certain. V lost 5 bases, J lost 5 bases, and 12 bases lay in between. Germline CDR1 reads LGHDT; CDR2 reads YNNKEL (reference sequence). This CDR3 has 13 amino acids. This CDR3 reads CASSYYGGETQYS. For the CDR3, the DNA is TGTGCCAGCAGCTACTATGGCGGTGAGACCCAGTACTCC.

The rearrangement uses TRBV7-2 and TRBJ2-3; D not resolved. This CDR3 comprises 14 residues. Trimming left V 1 base short and J 1 base short, with 6 bases between. Germline CDR1 is SGHTA and CDR2 is FQGNSA. The CDR3 here is CASSLEFGTDTQYF. The CDR3 coding sequence is TGTGCCAGCAGCTTAGAGTTTGGCACAGATACGCAGTATTTT.